This is a list of T cell receptor beta chains from one sample in a study of technical replicates of blood from four donors. The assay was immunoSEQ multiplex PCR, and TCRdb's table has in-frame clones only and misses some. The table has 60,000 to 75,000 clones, 87% seen once. Sequencing was done on a sample of PBMCs. The receptors shown here come from a human donor in good health. Some clones in this sample may be carry-over from other donors' samples. Each CDR3 is given with its conserved first and last residue. The order of the fields is V gene, J gene, clone size, D gene, CDR3 protein, CDR3 DNA. A D gene is named only where the DNA matches it firmly. Clone size is given for some rows only: seen once, a few or many times, or a class if the clone is expanded.

V gene: TRBV5-1; J gene: TRBJ2-5; clone size: .; D gene: TRBD2; CDR3 protein: CASSLLGGRRETQYF; CDR3 DNA: TGCGCCAGCAGCTTGTTGGGCGGGAGAAGGGAGACCCAGTACTTC
V gene: TRBV5-1; J gene: TRBJ2-2; clone size: .; D gene: .; CDR3 protein: CASSLNSGKGTGELFF; CDR3 DNA: TGCGCCAGCAGCTTGAATTCAGGGAAGGGCACCGGGGAGCTGTTTTTT
V gene: TRBV19; J gene: TRBJ2-2; clone size: .; D gene: TRBD1; CDR3 protein: CASKGDRAIGELFF; CDR3 DNA: TGTGCCAGTAAGGGTGACAGGGCGATCGGGGAGCTGTTTTTT
V gene: TRBV7-6; J gene: TRBJ2-7; clone size: .; D gene: TRBD2; CDR3 protein: CASSSLRTSGRAKYEQYF; CDR3 DNA: TGTGCCAGCAGCTCCCTACGGACTAGCGGGAGGGCCAAGTACGAGCAGTACTTC
V gene: TRBV4-1; J gene: TRBJ1-1; clone size: .; D gene: .; CDR3 protein: CASSQGWQGNTEAFF; CDR3 DNA: TGCGCCAGCAGCCAAGGGTGGCAGGGGAACACTGAAGCTTTCTTT
V gene: TRBV7-9; J gene: TRBJ1-4; clone size: .; D gene: .; CDR3 protein: CASSSQGTNEKLFF; CDR3 DNA: TGTGCCAGCAGCTCGCAGGGCACTAATGAAAAACTGTTTTTT
V gene: TRBV19; J gene: TRBJ2-7; clone size: .; D gene: .; CDR3 protein: CASRSREEQYF; CDR3 DNA: TGTGCCAGTAGGTCGCGGGAAGAGCAGTACTTC
V gene: TRBV27; J gene: TRBJ2-1; clone size: once; D gene: .; CDR3 protein: CASSDAVEQFF; CDR3 DNA: TGTGCCAGCAGTGACGCGGTTGAGCAGTTCTTC
V gene: TRBV30; J gene: TRBJ1-1; clone size: .; D gene: .; CDR3 protein: CAWSLQGNTEAFF; CDR3 DNA: TGTGCCTGGAGTCTTCAGGGGAACACTGAAGCTTTCTTT
V gene: TRBV29-1; J gene: TRBJ1-1; clone size: .; D gene: .; CDR3 protein: CSVKQDWNTEAFF; CDR3 DNA: TGCAGCGTTAAACAGGATTGGAACACTGAAGCTTTCTTT
V gene: TRBV5-1; J gene: TRBJ1-3; clone size: .; D gene: TRBD1; CDR3 protein: CASSLETGSSGNTIYF; CDR3 DNA: TGCGCCAGCAGCTTGGAGACAGGGAGCTCTGGAAACACCATATATTTT
V gene: TRBV30; J gene: TRBJ1-4; clone size: few; D gene: .; CDR3 protein: CAWSPGHPGEKLFF; CDR3 DNA: TGTGCCTGGAGTCCGGGACACCCTGGTGAAAAACTGTTTTTT
V gene: TRBV2; J gene: TRBJ2-6; clone size: once; D gene: .; CDR3 protein: CASSDSGANVLTF; CDR3 DNA: TGTGCCAGCAGTGATAGTGGGGCCAACGTCCTGACTTTC
V gene: TRBV6-5; J gene: TRBJ1-2; clone size: .; D gene: TRBD1; CDR3 protein: CASSYLIRGTGDGYTF; CDR3 DNA: TGTGCCAGCAGTTACTTAATCCGAGGGACAGGGGATGGCTACACCTTC
V gene: TRBV19; J gene: TRBJ1-5; clone size: .; D gene: TRBD1; CDR3 protein: CASSGTGAPNQPQHF; CDR3 DNA: TGTGCCAGTAGTGGGACAGGGGCCCCCAATCAGCCCCAGCATTTT
V gene: TRBV5-8; J gene: TRBJ2-3; clone size: .; D gene: .; CDR3 protein: CASSWQMDTQYF; CDR3 DNA: TGTGCCAGCAGCTGGCAAATGGATACGCAGTATTTT
V gene: TRBV14; J gene: TRBJ2-5; clone size: .; D gene: TRBD1; CDR3 protein: CASSQGRTGFSETQYF; CDR3 DNA: TGTGCCAGCAGCCAAGGGCGGACAGGGTTCTCTGAGACCCAGTACTTC
V gene: TRBV5-1; J gene: TRBJ2-5; clone size: .; D gene: TRBD1; CDR3 protein: CASSVTGQAQETQYF; CDR3 DNA: TGCGCCAGCAGCGTTACGGGACAGGCTCAAGAGACCCAGTACTTC
V gene: TRBV6-1; J gene: TRBJ1-2; clone size: .; D gene: .; CDR3 protein: CASSPLPNYGYTF; CDR3 DNA: TGTGCCAGCAGTCCACTACCTAACTATGGCTACACCTTC
V gene: TRBV13; J gene: TRBJ1-1; clone size: .; D gene: .; CDR3 protein: CASSLEGGGTEAFF; CDR3 DNA: TGTGCCAGCAGCTTAGAGGGAGGGGGCACTGAAGCTTTCTTT
V gene: TRBV5-6; J gene: TRBJ2-5; clone size: .; D gene: TRBD1; CDR3 protein: CASSSTYRGVGETQYF; CDR3 DNA: TGTGCCAGCAGCTCTACCTACAGGGGTGTTGGAGAGACCCAGTACTTC
V gene: TRBV5-4; J gene: TRBJ2-5; clone size: once; D gene: .; CDR3 protein: CASSLVSDQETQYF; CDR3 DNA: TGTGCCAGCAGCTTGGTGTCGGACCAAGAGACCCAGTACTTC
V gene: TRBV5-8; J gene: TRBJ2-1; clone size: .; D gene: TRBD2; CDR3 protein: CASSHLAGGYNEQFF; CDR3 DNA: TGTGCCAGCAGTCATCTAGCGGGGGGATACAATGAGCAGTTCTTC
V gene: TRBV4-1; J gene: TRBJ2-7; clone size: .; D gene: .; CDR3 protein: CASSQVEGVEYEQYF; CDR3 DNA: TGCGCCAGCAGCCAGGTTGAGGGGGTGGAGTACGAGCAGTACTTC
V gene: TRBV9; J gene: TRBJ2-1; clone size: .; D gene: .; CDR3 protein: CASSGPRAGNEQFF; CDR3 DNA: TGTGCCAGCAGCGGCCCCCGGGCAGGGAATGAGCAGTTCTTC
V gene: TRBV5-1; J gene: TRBJ2-1; clone size: many; D gene: TRBD1; CDR3 protein: CASSSPRTGGSYNEQFF; CDR3 DNA: TGCGCCAGCAGCTCGCCTCGGACAGGGGGCTCCTACAATGAGCAGTTCTTC
V gene: TRBV11-2; J gene: TRBJ1-1; clone size: .; D gene: TRBD1; CDR3 protein: CASRGQMNTEAFF; CDR3 DNA: TGTGCCAGCAGGGGACAGATGAACACTGAAGCTTTCTTT
V gene: TRBV7-7; J gene: TRBJ2-7; clone size: .; D gene: .; CDR3 protein: CASSHGPSYEQYF; CDR3 DNA: TGTGCCAGCAGCCATGGGCCCTCCTACGAGCAGTACTTC
V gene: TRBV7-9; J gene: TRBJ2-5; clone size: .; D gene: .; CDR3 protein: CASSPMTVAEQETQYF; CDR3 DNA: TGTGCCAGCAGCCCAATGACAGTAGCGGAACAAGAGACCCAGTACTTC
V gene: TRBV12-5; J gene: TRBJ1-2; clone size: .; D gene: .; CDR3 protein: CASGLVLGGGPGFNGYTF; CDR3 DNA: TGTGCTAGTGGTTTGGTACTCGGCGGGGGGCCGGGCTTTAATGGCTACACCTTC
V gene: TRBV7-3; J gene: TRBJ1-6; clone size: .; D gene: .; CDR3 protein: CASSLGLTNSPLHF; CDR3 DNA: TGTGCCAGCAGCCTTGGACTTACCAATTCACCCCTCCACTTT
V gene: TRBV6-5; J gene: TRBJ1-1; clone size: .; D gene: .; CDR3 protein: CASSSRTAATEAFF; CDR3 DNA: TGTGCCAGCAGTTCACGGACAGCCGCCACTGAAGCTTTCTTT
V gene: TRBV30; J gene: TRBJ1-6; clone size: .; D gene: .; CDR3 protein: CAWSVVTQNNSPLHF; CDR3 DNA: TGTGCCTGGAGTGTAGTAACCCAGAATAATTCACCCCTCCACTTT
V gene: TRBV30; J gene: TRBJ2-1; clone size: .; D gene: .; CDR3 protein: CAWTNVGEQFF; CDR3 DNA: TGTGCCTGGACCAATGTCGGGGAGCAGTTCTTC
V gene: TRBV5-8; J gene: TRBJ2-3; clone size: .; D gene: TRBD2; CDR3 protein: CASIHPFGTSGITDTQYF; CDR3 DNA: TGTGCCAGCATCCATCCATTCGGGACTAGCGGGATCACAGATACGCAGTATTTT
V gene: TRBV5-4; J gene: TRBJ2-7; clone size: .; D gene: TRBD2; CDR3 protein: CASSPWISGTPYEQYF; CDR3 DNA: TGTGCCAGCAGCCCGTGGATTAGCGGGACCCCCTACGAGCAGTACTTC
V gene: TRBV25-1; J gene: TRBJ2-5; clone size: .; D gene: TRBD2; CDR3 protein: CASSDPRLAVETQYF; CDR3 DNA: TGTGCCAGCAGTGATCCTCGACTAGCGGTAGAGACCCAGTACTTC
V gene: TRBV9; J gene: TRBJ2-3; clone size: .; D gene: TRBD2; CDR3 protein: CASSVTSGSADTQYF; CDR3 DNA: TGTGCCAGCAGCGTGACTAGCGGGAGTGCAGATACGCAGTATTTT
V gene: TRBV5-1; J gene: TRBJ1-5; clone size: .; D gene: .; CDR3 protein: CASSQTAGRNQPQHF; CDR3 DNA: TGCGCCAGCAGTCAAACGGCAGGGCGCAATCAGCCCCAGCATTTT
V gene: TRBV2; J gene: TRBJ1-3; clone size: .; D gene: .; CDR3 protein: CASTGTDRGNTIYF; CDR3 DNA: TGTGCCAGCACCGGTACAGATCGTGGAAACACCATATATTTT